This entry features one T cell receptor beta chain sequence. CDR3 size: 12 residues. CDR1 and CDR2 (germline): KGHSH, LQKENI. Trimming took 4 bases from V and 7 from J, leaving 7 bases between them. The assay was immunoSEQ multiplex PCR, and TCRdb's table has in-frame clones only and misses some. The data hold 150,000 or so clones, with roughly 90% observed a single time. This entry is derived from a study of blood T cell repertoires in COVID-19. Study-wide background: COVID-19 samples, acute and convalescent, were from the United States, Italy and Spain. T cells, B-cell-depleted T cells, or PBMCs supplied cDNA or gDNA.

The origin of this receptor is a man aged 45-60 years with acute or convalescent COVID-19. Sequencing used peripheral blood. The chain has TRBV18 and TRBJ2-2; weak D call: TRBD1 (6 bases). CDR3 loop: CASSLQGGELFF. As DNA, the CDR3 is TGTGCCAGCTCACTACAGGGCGGGGAGCTGTTTTTT.